These 2 T cell receptor beta chains share one sample of origin, sequenced in a study of shared clonotypes between healthy human individuals (dated by TCRdb to the early 2020s). The library was made by the immunoSEQ multiplex PCR assay. The table comes from immuneACCESS by way of TCRdb, which keeps in-frame sequences with V and J called. Part of the clones is missing from these tables; in studies checked, under half for an unresolved V gene and the rest for unknown reasons. The sample table holds roughly 640,000 clones, of which approximately 97% were seen once. The top ten clones comprise 0.045% to 0.06% of the sample. Sequenced input: naive CD4+ T cells sorted from blood. Interpreted using the paper, the cell subset or site label stands for: CD45RA+ positively selected. The receptors stem from a woman younger than 45 in good health.

V and J are TRBV28 and TRBJ1-2, with D perhaps TRBD1 (5 bases). The CDR3 contains 16 residues. V dropped 6 bases and J dropped 0 bases, with 17 bases sitting between them. CDR1 and CDR2 from the germline V gene are MDHEN and SYDVKM. DNA for the CDR3: TGTGCCAGCAGCCACCCCCGGGACCGAGCTAACTATGGCTACACCTTC. Its translation: CASSHPRDRANYGYTF.

This clone appeared once. The V and J genes are TRBV11-2 and TRBJ2-1; possible D gene TRBD1, 6 bases. The CDR3 loop spans 13 amino acids. Germline V CDR1 and CDR2: SGHAT, FQNNGV. The V end was cut by 3 bases, the J end by 7 bases, with 10 bases between. CDR3 in DNA: TGTGCCAGCAGCTTGGGACATACGAATGAGCAGTTCTTC. This translates into CASSLGHTNEQFF. Variable domain in full (rest from reference TRBV11-2 and TRBJ2-1): EAGVAQSPRYKIIEKRQSVAFWCNPISGHATLYWYQQILGQGPKLLIQFQNNGVVDDSQLPKDRFSAERLKGVDSTLKIQPAKLEDSAVYLCASSLGHTNEQFFGPGTRLTVL.